This T cell receptor beta chain derives from a study of blood T cell repertoires in COVID-19 (dated by TCRdb to between 2020 and 2021). About the study as a whole: Collaborator samples came from the United States, Italy and Spain and covered acute and convalescent phases of COVID-19. Sample metadata almost always included a de-identified subject ID, COVID-19 status, age in years and sex. The samples were drawn from the first 160 participants of the ongoing ImmuneRACE study and from 950 to 1,500 subjects provided by 6 global collaborators. The prospective study material was composed of cDNA or gDNA derived from T cells, B-cell-depleted T cells, or PBMCs. The dataset comprised deeply sampled blood TCRbeta repertoires from subjects exposed to, actively infected with, or recovered from COVID-19. Where HLA class I and class II types were available, the types were taken from metadata supplied by the sample provider, not from assay-based typing. The repertoires were made available in a free public database intended to serve as a resource for research on the immune response to SARS-CoV-2.

The CDR3, cysteine through phenylalanine, is 13 amino acids long. Solely the CDR3 DNA is kept, with 39 bases framed from the first base. The germline V gene provides CDR1 KGHSH and CDR2 LQKENI. V gives up 3 bases and J gives up 2 bases, and the segment between their germline ends measures 6 bases. Overall results and qualifications from the work: The quantity of clinical and demographic metadata differed by source and by participant and was supplied without curation.

TCRbeta CDR3 regions were amplified from genomic DNA using the immunoSEQ Assay, a bias-controlled multiplex PCR. The paper's processing steps were these. The number of nucleated cells in each sample was estimated by amplification of reference gene primers within the assay. Sequence reads were collapsed and filtered to measure the absolute abundance of every unique TCRbeta CDR3 rearrangement. Productive Simpson clonality was computed per sample as the square root of Simpson's diversity index over productive rearrangements. As stored in TCRdb, this immuneACCESS dataset retains in-frame rearrangements with V and J assigned. A fraction of the clones does not appear; measured against another copy, unresolved V genes explain less than half of the discrepancy, and the remainder lacks a known reason. That table furnishes V, J and clone size, whereas the DNA furnished D and trimming. The sample table holds about 170,000 clones, of which around 85% were seen once. The leading ten clones occupy roughly 9.8% of the sample.

Comments on this clone: Its antigen target is currently unknown. Per-base qualities were not stored, and no clone one base away is much larger.

One collaborating source in Seattle enrolled patients while the patients were actively infected and followed the patients over time throughout the course of disease. The collaborating institutions used their own protocols to collect whole blood in K2EDTA tubes. For TCRbeta analysis, collaborators shipped samples as frozen whole blood, isolated PBMCs, or DNA extracted from either of those sample types. The rearrangement joined TRBV18 to TRBJ2-3, with no reliable assignment of the D segment. The clonotype comes from a woman between 55 and 75 years old with COVID-19, enrolled during active disease. The sequenced material came from peripheral blood. This receptor carries the CDR3 CASSPLLTDTQYF. The DNA reads TGTGCCAGCTCACCGTTACTCACAGATACGCAGTATTTT.